The TCR beta chain under discussion was sequenced for a study of T-cell memory formation after mild COVID-19. TCR alpha and TCR beta cDNA libraries with sample barcodes and UMIs came from 5'RACE using constant-segment primers. TCRdb analysed the 5' RACE reads with MiXCR anew, one entry per CDR3 protein. The sample lists about 270,000 distinct CDR3 sequences, about 16% occurring once. The CDR3 extends over 19 amino acids. The sample taken for sequencing was PBMCs or a T cell subset sorted from them (not recorded which). The receptor's source is an adult woman who had mild COVID-19 (a few samples of this study predate the infection). Cell type and time point are not known. This sequence joins TRBV21-1 and TRBJ2-3; the table calls TRBD2, which could not be checked here. TRBV21-1 is classified as a pseudogene. The CDR3 DNA reads as TGTGCCAGCAGCAAAGGTCCTTGGACTAGCGGGGGTCTCACAGATACGCAGTGTTTT. This gives the protein CASSKGPWTSGGLTDTQCF.